The clone carrying this T cell receptor (beta chain) has more than one count but fewer than ten. Its specificity is not known. Germline V gene lookup returns CDR1 MNHEY and CDR2 SMNVEV (reference sequence). CDR3 length: 15 amino acids. V was pared by 3 bases and J by 5 bases, with 6 bases of the junction left unmatched. TCRdb called the reads again in MiXCR, with one record for every CDR3 protein. The data show approximately 910,000 distinct CDR3 sequences, 31% seen once. The data stem from a study of T cell repertoires in cytomegalovirus infection. The chain recombines TRBV27 with TRBJ1-1, with 10 bases that match TRBD1. The sequence was obtained from a human donor in good health (CMV status not recorded). Some clones in this sample may be carry-over from other donors' samples. The specimen comprised cultured CD8+ T cells from PBMCs, sampled from culture after CMV antigen stimulation. CDR3 in DNA: TGTGCCAGCAGTTTTGGGACAGGGGATGGGACTGAAGCTTTCTTT. Translation: CASSFGTGDGTEAFF.